The rows below give T cell receptor beta chains drawn from one sample of a study of human T cells and chemical hapten exposure. One entry per CDR3 protein results from TCRdb running MiXCR on the reads. The data hold 95,000 to 150,000 distinct CDR3 sequences, with 8.5% to 9% observed a single time. Sequenced material: whole blood. These TCRs come from a human donor in good health. Some clones in this sample may be carry-over from other donors' samples. Both conserved end residues are part of each CDR3.

j_gene	v_gene	CDR3aa
TRBJ2-5	TRBV19	CASSVTSGAFETQYF
TRBJ2-1	TRBV6-5	CASSRGLAGVNNEQFF
TRBJ2-5	TRBV7-2	CASSLGGSQETQYF
TRBJ1-1	TRBV9	CASSVRTVMNTEAFF
TRBJ2-1	TRBV7-2	CASSLRGTGGNEQFF
TRBJ1-1	TRBV29-1	CSALNRDRGYTEAFF
TRBJ2-7	TRBV4-1	CASSRRGVQYF
TRBJ1-1	TRBV6-2/TRBV6-3	CASSYSPGGTEAFF
TRBJ1-4	TRBV7-9	CASSSTGKPTTNEKLFF
TRBJ2-1	TRBV10-1	CASSELASGLDEQFF
TRBJ1-1	TRBV5-1	CASSTRTGLNTEAFF
TRBJ2-7	TRBV5-5	CASSARRVVAAGVDEQYF
TRBJ2-1	TRBV29-1	CSVRGLGNNEQFF
TRBJ2-3	TRBV12-3/TRBV12-4	CASTRGGQDTQYF
TRBJ2-7	TRBV5-1	CASSLGTGDSYEQYF
TRBJ2-2	TRBV6-2/TRBV6-3	CASSYRGVEIRFF
TRBJ1-2	TRBV2	CASSSDRAGFGYTF
TRBJ2-1	TRBV5-4	CASSPTGTRTYNEQFF
TRBJ2-3	TRBV20-1	CSARILPTGTDTQYF
TRBJ1-6	TRBV7-9	CASSHRPEGSNSPLHF
TRBJ2-3	TRBV7-8	CASSLQGAISTDTQYF
TRBJ1-2	TRBV29-1	CSGGPTPYGYTF
TRBJ1-2	TRBV12-3/TRBV12-4	CASSPGQGSYGYTF
TRBJ2-1	TRBV11-2	CASSSTSGSSYNEQFF
TRBJ1-6	TRBV5-1	CASSLVAGSDPLHF
TRBJ1-5	TRBV20-1	CSASLWGVDQPQHF
TRBJ2-7	TRBV6-5	CASSYSGTGLVKEQYF
TRBJ2-3	TRBV13	CASSPTSGRTTSTDTQYF